This T cell receptor beta chain was sequenced for a study of T cell responses to AZD1222 COVID-19 vaccine (dated by TCRdb to 2020 to 2022). In the study overall: A total of just over 230 trial participants underwent TCR sequencing, of whom about 200 received two doses of AZD1222 and about 25 received two doses of the MenACWY control vaccine. Enrollment into the trials was organized by age into subgroups of 18-55, 56-69 and 70-plus years, and those subgroups contained roughly 140, 27 and 60 TCR-sequenced participants, respectively.

The CDR3 regions of human TCRbeta chains were subjected to immunosequencing. The source study handled its data this way. TCRs in the repertoires were compared against a reference library of SARS-CoV-2-specific TCRs that had been generated with the MIRA antigen-specificity platform. Breadth was defined as the fraction of unique TCRs that were SARS-CoV-2-associated. Depth was defined as the fraction of total T cells that were SARS-CoV-2-associated. Each spike-specific TCR was assigned to its reactive spike region and to a CD4 or CD8 class using the MIRA data. Log10-transformed breadth and depth values were compared by one-way ANOVA with Sidak's multiple comparisons tests. TCRdb retrieved this table from immuneACCESS and kept in-frame rearrangements only. Not all clones are present; in checked studies, unresolved V genes account for under half, and no reason is known for the remainder. Clone size and the V and J calls come from that table; the DNA yielded D and trimming. The sample includes approximately 130,000 clones, with more than 90% observed a single time. Clones ranked in the top ten supply approximately 1.2% of the sample.

Broader findings and caveats from the paper: Reportedly, close to half of the unique spike-specific TCRs recognized epitopes lying outside the regions that are mutated in the B.1.351 and B.1.1.7 variants. Because no day 14 peak-response samples were available, repertoires were characterized only after the peak T cell response. Participants were mostly white British, with more females than males. The authors suggested clonal diversity may have been underestimated. The vaccine-associated CD4 TCRs covered the entire spike protein, and the dominant responses fell in regions 160-218 and 743-854. After two AZD1222 doses, spike-specific TCR breadth and depth were significantly higher than at day 0 and than in MenACWY recipients. Conclusions about previously exposed vaccinees are limited because only a handful of AZD1222 recipients were SARS-CoV-2 seropositive at baseline. In the small 56-69-year group, the increase in depth fell short of significance, most likely because of low power.

Regarding this clone: This receptor's antigen is unknown. No clone much larger than this one lies a single base away; base qualities are absent.

Ends trimmed: V by 10 bases, J by 2 bases; bases unmatched to a gene: 7. CDR1 KGHDR and CDR2 SFDVKD were looked up in the germline V gene. The CDR3 runs 13 residues from the cysteine to the phenylalanine. The CDR3 DNA has 39 bases and is translated from base 1. Sample time point, as interpreted from the label and publication: about 28 days (+/-7) after the second vaccine dose. Because spike-specific TCR depth and breadth did not differ between the two schedules, AZD1222 recipients who got a second dose at roughly 4 weeks were pooled with those who got a second dose at roughly 12 weeks. Vaccinee samples came from UK trials COV001 and COV002, including a single-blind randomized controlled phase 2/3 trial of AZD1222 (ChAdOx1 nCoV-19) in healthy adults. For TCRbeta chain sequencing, PBMC samples were collected from trial participants at day 0 and at day 28 after the second dose.

The sequencing used peripheral blood, collected 28 days after the second AZD1222 dose. The rearrangement joined TRBV24-1 to TRBJ2-7; a stretch of 7 junction bases matches TRBD1. The source of this sequence is an adult who received the AZD1222 COVID-19 vaccine. The DNA sequence reads TGTGCCACAGGACAGGATACTACCTACGAGCAGTACTTC. It codes for CATGQDTTYEQYF.